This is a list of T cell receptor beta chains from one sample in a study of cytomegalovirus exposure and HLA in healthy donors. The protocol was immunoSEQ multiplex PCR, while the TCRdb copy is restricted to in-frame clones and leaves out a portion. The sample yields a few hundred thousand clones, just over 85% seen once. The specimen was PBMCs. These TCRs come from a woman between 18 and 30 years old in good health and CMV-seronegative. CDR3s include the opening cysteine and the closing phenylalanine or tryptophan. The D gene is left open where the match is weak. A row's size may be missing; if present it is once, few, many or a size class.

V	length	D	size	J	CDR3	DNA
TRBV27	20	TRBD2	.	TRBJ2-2	CASSSGPGLAGASNTGELFF	TGTGCCAGCAGTTCCGGACCGGGACTAGCGGGAGCCTCGAACACCGGGGAGCTGTTTTTT
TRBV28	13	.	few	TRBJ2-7	CASSSGWEHEQYF	TGTGCCAGCAGTTCAGGGTGGGAACACGAGCAGTACTTC
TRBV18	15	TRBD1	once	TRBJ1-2	CASSPGQGINYGYTF	TGTGCCAGCTCACCGGGACAGGGCATCAACTATGGCTACACCTTC
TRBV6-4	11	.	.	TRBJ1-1	CASTGDTEAFF	TGTGCCAGCACGGGGGACACTGAAGCTTTCTTT
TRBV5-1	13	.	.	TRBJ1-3	CACKQPSGNTIYF	TGCGCCTGCAAACAGCCCTCTGGAAACACCATATATTTT
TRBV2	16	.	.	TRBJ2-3	CASSPALGRGVDTQYF	TGTGCCAGCAGTCCTGCACTTGGTCGGGGAGTAGATACGCAGTATTTT
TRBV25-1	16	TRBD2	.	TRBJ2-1	CASSEGLAGVKGEQFF	TGTGCCAGCAGTGAGGGGTTAGCGGGAGTGAAGGGCGAGCAGTTCTTC
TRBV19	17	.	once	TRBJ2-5	CASSIGRRTASQETQYF	TGTGCCAGTAGTATAGGACGGCGGACAGCAAGCCAAGAGACCCAGTACTTC
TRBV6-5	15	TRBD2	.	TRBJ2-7	CASSFVSGSSYEQYF	TGTGCCAGCAGTTTTGTTAGCGGGAGCTCCTACGAGCAGTACTTC
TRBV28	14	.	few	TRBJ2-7	CASSFQGGSYEQYF	TGTGCCAGCAGTTTCCAGGGCGGCTCCTACGAGCAGTACTTC
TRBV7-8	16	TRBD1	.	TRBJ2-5	CASSLVGQGAGETQYF	TGTGCCAGCAGCTTAGTGGGACAGGGGGCAGGAGAGACCCAGTACTTC
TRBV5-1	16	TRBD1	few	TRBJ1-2	CASSLALGQGSQGYTF	TGCGCCAGCAGCTTGGCTTTAGGACAGGGGTCTCAAGGCTACACCTTC
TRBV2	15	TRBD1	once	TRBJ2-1	CASSGGQGAPSEQFF	TGTGCCAGCAGTGGGGGGCAGGGGGCGCCGAGTGAGCAGTTCTTC
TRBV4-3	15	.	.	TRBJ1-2	CASSLIPTGEDGYTF	TGCGCCAGCAGCCTAATCCCTACCGGGGAAGATGGCTACACCTTC
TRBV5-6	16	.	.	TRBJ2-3	CASSIRGGGDTDTQYF	TGTGCCAGCAGTATTAGAGGGGGAGGGGACACAGATACGCAGTATTTT
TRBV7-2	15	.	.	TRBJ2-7	CASSLVGQGNYEQYF	TGTGCCAGCAGCTTAGTAGGGCAGGGAAACTACGAGCAGTACTTC
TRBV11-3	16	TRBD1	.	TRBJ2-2	CASSPGQGGGTGELFF	TGTGCCAGCAGCCCCGGACAGGGGGGTGGCACCGGGGAGCTGTTTTTT
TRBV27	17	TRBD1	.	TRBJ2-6	CASQIQGAGWGANVLTF	TGTGCCAGCCAAATACAGGGGGCCGGCTGGGGGGCCAACGTCCTGACTTTC
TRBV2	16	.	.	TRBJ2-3	CASSEALRLLRDTQYF	TGTGCCAGCAGTGAAGCGCTTAGACTACTTAGGGATACGCAGTATTTT
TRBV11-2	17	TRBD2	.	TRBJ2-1	CASSPSTSRGESNEQFF	TGTGCCAGCAGTCCGTCGACTAGCCGAGGAGAGTCGAATGAGCAGTTCTTC
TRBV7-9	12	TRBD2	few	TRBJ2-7	CASSPSAGEQYF	TGTGCCAGCAGCCCATCAGCGGGGGAGCAGTACTTC
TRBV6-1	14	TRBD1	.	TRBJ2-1	CASSDGTGANEQFF	TGTGCCAGCAGTGATGGGACAGGGGCCAATGAGCAGTTCTTC
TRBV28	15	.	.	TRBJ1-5	CASSPPSAGVQPQHF	TGTGCCAGCAGTCCCCCAAGCGCGGGGGTCCAGCCCCAGCATTTT
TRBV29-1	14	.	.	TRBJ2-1	CSVGLNSGGNEQFF	TGCAGCGTGGGATTGAACAGCGGTGGGAATGAGCAGTTCTTC
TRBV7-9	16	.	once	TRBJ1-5	CASSLGDTLVNQPQHF	TGTGCCAGCAGCTTAGGGGACACCTTAGTAAATCAGCCCCAGCATTTT
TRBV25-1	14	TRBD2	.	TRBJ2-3	CASSFSGKTDTQYF	TGTGCCAGCAGTTTTAGCGGGAAAACAGATACGCAGTATTTT
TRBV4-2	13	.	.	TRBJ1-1	CASSQGAGTEAFF	TGTGCCAGCAGCCAGGGGGCTGGCACTGAAGCTTTCTTT
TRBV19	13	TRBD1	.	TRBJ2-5	CASTRTGQETQYF	TGTGCCAGTACCCGGACAGGGCAAGAGACCCAGTACTTC
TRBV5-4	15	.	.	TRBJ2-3	CASSFSTTLTDTQYF	TGTGCCAGCAGCTTTTCGACAACTCTCACAGATACGCAGTATTTT
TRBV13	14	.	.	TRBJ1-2	CASSPDRSNYGYTF	TGTGCCAGCAGCCCCGACAGATCTAACTATGGCTACACCTTC
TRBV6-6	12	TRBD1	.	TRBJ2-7	CASSPQGEEQYF	TGTGCCAGCAGTCCCCAGGGGGAAGAGCAGTACTTC